This T cell receptor (beta chain) was retrieved from a study of molecular identifiers for immune sequencing clone quantification. As concerns this clonotype: The antigen remains unidentified.

Study-level findings and limits: Clones above 20 RNA copies contained over 97% of effector molecules but under 1% of naive ones.

This CDR3 has 17 amino acids. V shed 1 base, J shed 0 bases, and the junction held 7 bases outside the gene matches. CDR1 and CDR2 (germline): LGHDT, YNNKEL (reference sequence). TCRdb independently ran MiXCR on the PCR reads; one entry per CDR3 protein. The table includes under 600,000 distinct CDR3 sequences, approximately 25% detected once. The sorting of naive CD8 T cells used the CD8+CD4-CCR7+CD45RA+ phenotype. V is TRBV3-1 and J is TRBJ2-3; TRBD1 agrees at 7 bases. The receptor's source is a human donor in good health. Some libraries in this study had Jurkat cell RNA spiked in. The sequenced sample was naive CD8+ T cells from blood, with Jurkat cell RNA spiked in. Subset in this sample: FACS-sorted CD8+CD4-CCR7+CD45RA+ naive T cells. CDR3 loop: CASSQGWDSPSTDTQYF. The DNA of the CDR3 is TGTGCCAGCAGCCAAGGATGGGACAGTCCTAGCACAGATACGCAGTATTTT.